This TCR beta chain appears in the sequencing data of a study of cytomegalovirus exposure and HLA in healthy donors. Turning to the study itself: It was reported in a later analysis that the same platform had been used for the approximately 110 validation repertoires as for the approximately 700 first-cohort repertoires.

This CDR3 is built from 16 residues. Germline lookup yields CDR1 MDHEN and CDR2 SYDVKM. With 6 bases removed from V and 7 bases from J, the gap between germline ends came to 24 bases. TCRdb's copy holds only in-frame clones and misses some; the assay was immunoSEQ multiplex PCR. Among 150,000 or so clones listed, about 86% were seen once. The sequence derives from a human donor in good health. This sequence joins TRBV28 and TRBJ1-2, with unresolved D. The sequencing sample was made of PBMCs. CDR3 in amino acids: CASSPSQNGVVRGYTF. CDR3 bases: TGTGCCAGCAGCCCTAGCCAAAACGGGGTCGTTCGTGGCTACACCTTC.